This T cell receptor beta chain emerged from a study of shared clonotypes between healthy human individuals. The data were produced by immunoSEQ multiplex PCR, yet TCRdb's version contains in-frame clones alone and is incomplete. Of some 2,100,000 clones in the sample, approximately 96% are singletons; the top ten hold less than 0.15%. This clonotype was sampled from a man between 18 and 35 years old in good health. Sequencing was done on a sample of naive CD4+ T cells sorted from blood. Subset of the sample: CD45RA+ positively selected.

CDR3 loop: CASSLTGTYIGELFF. In DNA form, the CDR3 reads TGTGCCAGCAGCTTGACCGGGACTTATATCGGGGAGCTGTTTTTT. The J gene is TRBJ2-2, the V gene TRBV7-2; weak D call: TRBD2 (6 bases). V was shortened by 3 bases and J by 7 bases, with 15 bases between the two germline ends. CDR1 and CDR2 from the germline V gene are SGHTA and FQGNSA. The CDR3 runs to 15 residues.